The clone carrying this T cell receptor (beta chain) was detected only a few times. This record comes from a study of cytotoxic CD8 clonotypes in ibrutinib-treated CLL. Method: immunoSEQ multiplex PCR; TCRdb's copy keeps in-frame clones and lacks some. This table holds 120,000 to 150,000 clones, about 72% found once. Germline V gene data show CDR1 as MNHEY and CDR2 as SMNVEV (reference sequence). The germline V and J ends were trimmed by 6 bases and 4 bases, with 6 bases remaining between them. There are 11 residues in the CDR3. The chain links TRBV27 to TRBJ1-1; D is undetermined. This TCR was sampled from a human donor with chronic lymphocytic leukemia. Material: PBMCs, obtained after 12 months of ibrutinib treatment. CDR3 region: CASSPGTEAFF. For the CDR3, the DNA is TGTGCCAGCAGCCCGGGCACTGAAGCTTTCTTT.